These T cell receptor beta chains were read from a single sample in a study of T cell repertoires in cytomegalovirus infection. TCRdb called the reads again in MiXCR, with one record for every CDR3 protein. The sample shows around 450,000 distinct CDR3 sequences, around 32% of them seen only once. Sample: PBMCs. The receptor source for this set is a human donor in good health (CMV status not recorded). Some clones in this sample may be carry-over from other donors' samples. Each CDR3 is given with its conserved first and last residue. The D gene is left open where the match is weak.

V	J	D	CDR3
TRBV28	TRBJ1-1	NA	CASSLGVAYTEAFF
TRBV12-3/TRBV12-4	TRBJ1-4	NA	CASSFTPALRNEKLFF
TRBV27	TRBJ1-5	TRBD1	CASSLGPDRTNQPQHF
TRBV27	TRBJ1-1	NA	CASSLSSSWVGNTEAFF
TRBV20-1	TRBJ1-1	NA	CSASGGTSITEAFF
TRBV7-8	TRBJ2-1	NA	CASSSWRSSYNEQFF
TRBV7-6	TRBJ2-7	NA	CASSPGKGSYEQYF
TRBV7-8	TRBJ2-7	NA	CASSLADTSYEQYF
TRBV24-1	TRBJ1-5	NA	CATSDLGGPQHF
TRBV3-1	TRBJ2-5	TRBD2	CASSQASGRLETQYF
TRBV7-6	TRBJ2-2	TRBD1	CASSLRTGASTGELFF
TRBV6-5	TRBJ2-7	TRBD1	CASRRGQVSLEQYF
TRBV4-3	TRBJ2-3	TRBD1	CASSQARRDRATDTQYF
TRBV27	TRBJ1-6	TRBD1	CASRPSRTGSSYNSPLHF
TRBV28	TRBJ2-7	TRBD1	CAIGRQGAGYEQYF
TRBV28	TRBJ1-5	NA	CASSFRVGVGRNQPQHF
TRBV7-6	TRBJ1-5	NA	CASSSHSADSFNQPQHF
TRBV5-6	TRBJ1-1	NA	CASNPTGKNTEAFF
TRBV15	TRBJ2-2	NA	CATSRDLSNANTGELFF
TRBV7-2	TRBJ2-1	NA	CASSSYLDNEQFF
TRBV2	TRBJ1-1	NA	CATWRVNTEAFF
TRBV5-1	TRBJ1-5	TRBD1	CASREDRELGSNQPQHF
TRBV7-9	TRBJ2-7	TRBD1	CASSPVTGDGYEHYF
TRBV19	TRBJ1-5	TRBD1	CASEGGGTLGQPQHF
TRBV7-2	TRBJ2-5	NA	CARTFCVNQETQYF
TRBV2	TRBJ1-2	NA	CASSLRDGRERNGYTF
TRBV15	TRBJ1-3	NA	CATSRILDRIGNTIYF
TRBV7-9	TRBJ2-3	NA	CASSSSGRLDTQYF
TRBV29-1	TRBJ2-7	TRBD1	CSVEGQTYEQYF
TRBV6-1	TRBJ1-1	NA	CASSPYGGAGNTEAFF
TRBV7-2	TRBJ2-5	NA	CASSPPKGETQYF
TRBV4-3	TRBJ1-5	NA	CASRPGWGAGQPQHF
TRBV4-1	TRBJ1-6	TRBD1	CASSQEVGDSYNSPLHF
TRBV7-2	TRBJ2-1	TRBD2	CASSLAGLAGDNEQFF
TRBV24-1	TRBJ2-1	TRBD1	CATGTVSHEQFF
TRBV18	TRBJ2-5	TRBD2	CASSRRTSQETQYF